The 13 T cell receptor beta chains presented below share a single source sample, sequenced in a study of CD8+ T cells in alopecia areata. TCR sequencing used cDNA made by reverse transcription of extracted RNA. The method was immunoSEQ multiplex PCR; TCRdb's version includes in-frame clones alone and lacks a portion of them. The sample lists 95,000 to 120,000 clones; 45% to 60% were seen once. The sequencing input was NKG2D-low CD8+ T cells sorted from blood. The receptor source for this set is a human donor with alopecia areata.

About this clone: One junction end disagrees with the germline gene, perhaps due to a read error. The chain is built from TRBV15 and TRBJ2-1; 8 bases are a match to TRBD1. Looked up from germline, CDR1 is LNHNV and CDR2 is YYDKDF (reference sequence). This CDR3 has 13 amino acids. The CDR3 DNA sequence: TGTGCCACCAGCGGAGACAGGGGAAATGAGCAGTTCTTC. Its protein is CATSGDRGNEQFF.

The gene calls are TRBV5-1 and TRBJ2-4; 8 bases map to TRBD1. The V gene end was trimmed by 8 bases and the J gene end by 0 bases; junction bases not matched to a gene: 10. Germline loops: CDR1 SGHRS, CDR2 YFSETQ. The CDR3 extends over 16 amino acids. CDR3 residues: CASSPDRGLAKNIQYF. The CDR3 DNA reads TGCGCCAGTAGTCCTGACAGGGGTCTAGCCAAAAACATTCAGTACTTC.

V gene TRBV30 combines with J gene TRBJ2-2; 10 nucleotides line up with TRBD2. After removal of 4 bases from V and 5 bases from J, the junction contained 7 bases not matched to a gene. This CDR3 is 15 amino acids long. Germline loops: CDR1 GTSNPN, CDR2 SVGIG (reference sequence). CDR3 sequence reads: CAWMLAGDSTGELFF. Written as DNA, the CDR3 is TGTGCCTGGATGCTAGCGGGAGATAGTACCGGGGAGCTGTTTTTT.

This clone was counted between two and nine times. V usage is TRBV28 and J usage is TRBJ2-1; no reliable D call. The CDR3 sequence is 14 residues long. Trimming removed 7 bases from V and 10 bases from J, with 20 bases in between. The germline gives CDR1 MDHEN, CDR2 SYDVKM. The CDR3 DNA follows: TGTGCCAGCACCCTAGAATCGCCGATTTACGAGCAGTTCTTC. It codes for CASTLESPIYEQFF.

The V gene is TRBV30, the J gene TRBJ2-2; D is perhaps TRBD1 (6 bases). Looked up from germline, CDR1 is GTSNPN and CDR2 is SVGIG (reference sequence). The CDR3 loop spans 15 amino acids. V gave up 2 bases and J gave up 1 base, with 11 bases separating them. This CDR3 is CAWSLGRGNTGELFF. DNA for the CDR3: TGTGCCTGGAGTCTAGGCAGGGGGAACACCGGGGAGCTGTTTTTT.

This clone was found a few times. This chain connects TRBV29-1 to TRBJ1-2; TRBD1 matches 7 bases. Looked up from germline, CDR1 is SQVTM and CDR2 is ANQGSEA. J was trimmed by 3 bases and V by 5 bases; bases with no gene match: 3. The length of the CDR3 is 12 residues. For the CDR3, the DNA is TGCAGCGTTTTAGGGACAGACTATGGCTACACCTTC. Its translation is CSVLGTDYGYTF.

This clone was picked up a small number of times. Additional DNA sequences in this sample encode the identical CDR3. V gene TRBV5-4 combines with J gene TRBJ2-1; D not resolved. CDR1 is SGHNT and CDR2 is YYREEE in the germline V gene (reference sequence). The CDR3 is 12 amino acids. The germline V and J ends were trimmed by 0 bases and 7 bases, with 5 bases remaining between them. CDR3 coding DNA: TGTGCCAGCAGCTTGGGCGGAAATGAGCAGTTCTTC. Its translation: CASSLGGNEQFF.

The CDR3 DNA follows: TGCGCCAGCAGCCAGGGGACAGAGACTACCTACGAGCAGTACTTC. As protein: CASSQGTETTYEQYF. V usage is TRBV4-1 and J usage is TRBJ2-7, with 7 positions matching TRBD1. V gave up 3 bases and J gave up 2 bases; unmatched junction bases: 7. The CDR3 has 15 residues. Germline CDR1 reads MGHRA; CDR2 reads YSYEKL.

The chain carries TRBV27 and TRBJ1-1; D is possibly TRBD1 (6 bases). The CDR3 is 14 amino acids. The V and J ends lost 0 bases and 5 bases respectively, with 10 bases between them. CDR1 and CDR2 from the germline V gene are MNHEY and SMNVEV (reference sequence). CDR3 DNA sequence: TGTGCCAGCAGTTTATCCGGGACAAAGACTGAAGCTTTCTTT. Residues: CASSLSGTKTEAFF.

The J gene is TRBJ1-5, the V gene TRBV2; no definite D call. CDR1 and CDR2 (germline): SNHLY, FYNNEI. The CDR3 is 16 residues long. V was trimmed by 5 bases and J by 4 bases, leaving 18 bases between them. The CDR3 reads CASSLLGSSKNQPQHF. CDR3 nucleotide sequence: TGTGCCAGCAGTTTACTGGGCTCTTCTAAAAATCAGCCCCAGCATTTT.

The rearrangement links TRBV15 to TRBJ2-5, with 8 bases aligning to TRBD1. V lost 5 bases, J lost 4 bases, and 9 bases stayed unmatched. The CDR3 is 15 residues long. Per germline, CDR1 LNHNV and CDR2 YYDKDF (reference sequence). The CDR3 DNA sequence: TGTGCCACCAGCGGGCTACAGGGGGAGTTAGAGACCCAGTACTTC. Its protein is CATSGLQGELETQYF. Filled out from reference TRBV15 and TRBJ2-5, the complete variable domain reads DAMVIQNPRYQVTQFGKPVTLSCSQTLNHNVMYWYQQKSSQAPKLLFHYYDKDFNNEADTPDNFQSRRPNTSFCFLDIRSPGLGDTAMYLCATSGLQGELETQYFGPGTRLLVL.

This chain uses TRBV9 with TRBJ1-2, with D possibly being TRBD1 (6 bases). V was cut by 4 bases and J by 6 bases, with 16 bases left in between. This CDR3 region has 14 residues. In germline, CDR1 is SGDLS, CDR2 YYNGEE. CDR3 in DNA: TGTGCCAGCAGCCCTCGGACAGTCCCCCATGGCTACACCTTC. This gives the protein CASSPRTVPHGYTF. The whole variable domain, filled in from reference TRBV9 and TRBJ1-2, reads DSGVTQTPKHLITATGQRVTLRCSPRSGDLSVYWYQQSLDQGLQFLIQYYNGEERAKGNILERFSAQQFPDLHSELNLSSLELGDSALYFCASSPRTVPHGYTFGSGTRLTVV.

Turning to this clone: This same CDR3 is encoded by further DNA sequences in the sample. CDR3 in DNA: TGTGCCAGCAGTTTAGGCACGAACACTGAAGCTTTCTTT. Protein: CASSLGTNTEAFF. V gene TRBV27 combines with J gene TRBJ1-1, with D unclear. The length of the CDR3 is 13 residues. Between the trimmed V and J ends, which lost 2 bases and 1 base, there was a span of 5 bases. Per germline, CDR1 MNHEY and CDR2 SMNVEV (reference sequence).